Presented here are 20 T cell receptor beta chains from one specimen sequenced in a study of blood T cell repertoires in COVID-19 (TCRdb year 2020). Library preparation was by the immunoSEQ multiplex PCR assay. TCRdb retrieved this table from immuneACCESS and kept in-frame rearrangements only. Not all clones are present; in checked studies, unresolved V genes account for under half, and no reason is known for the remainder. In all, the sample holds about 220,000 clones, and roughly four fifths of those were seen once. Clones ranked in the top ten supply 3% of the sample. Material: peripheral blood. These receptors came from a woman younger than 45 who had recovered from COVID-19.

The CDR3 spells CASSEGAPFVGYGYTF. CDR3 in DNA: TGTGCCAGCAGTGAAGGGGCTCCCTTTGTTGGATATGGCTACACCTTC. The chain has TRBV6-1 and TRBJ1-2, with D unresolved. Germline-derived CDR1 and CDR2 are MNHNS and SASEGT. V was cut by 1 base and J by 5 bases, with 17 bases left in between. This CDR3 spans 16 amino acids.

This rearrangement joins TRBV28 to TRBJ2-5; D unresolved. V shed 5 bases and J shed 9 bases, with 13 bases lying between them. The germline V gene has CDR1 MDHEN and CDR2 SYDVKM. The CDR3 extends over 12 amino acids. The CDR3 region is CASSPPSDPQYF. The DNA for the CDR3 is TGTGCCAGCAGTCCTCCATCAGATCCCCAGTACTTC.

The chain combines TRBV28 with TRBJ2-7; D might be TRBD2 (5 bases). Trimming shortened V by 4 bases and J by 1 base, and 5 bases separated the two germline ends. Germline values: CDR1 MDHEN, CDR2 SYDVKM. The CDR3 sequence is 12 residues long. The CDR3 sequence is CASSWTSYEQYF. Written as DNA, the CDR3 is TGTGCCAGCAGTTGGACTTCCTACGAGCAGTACTTC.

The V and J genes are TRBV12-3 or TRBV12-4 and TRBJ2-7; D perhaps matches TRBD1 (6 bases). The CDR3 is 13 amino acids. V dropped 6 bases and J dropped 5 bases, with 14 bases sitting between them. The CDR3 sequence: CASRAGQNHEQYF. In DNA, the CDR3 is TGTGCCAGCAGGGCTGGACAGAACCACGAGCAGTACTTC.

The chain employs TRBV10-2 and TRBJ2-2; D ambiguous. Germline CDR1 and CDR2: WSHSY and SAAADI. V lost 3 bases and J 4 bases, leaving 6 bases between the germline ends. The CDR3 contains 13 residues. The CDR3 spells CASSDGSTGELFF. CDR3 nucleotide sequence: TGCGCCAGCAGTGACGGTAGCACCGGGGAGCTGTTTTTT.

This clone came up a few times. The chain employs TRBV18 and TRBJ2-3, with D perhaps TRBD1 (6 bases). Germline-derived CDR1 and CDR2 are KGHSH and LQKENI. This CDR3 is 14 amino acids long. With 3 bases removed from V and 4 bases from J, the gap between germline ends came to 11 bases. CDR3 loop: CASSPYREADTQYF. DNA of the CDR3: TGTGCCAGCTCACCTTACAGGGAAGCAGATACGCAGTATTTT.

The count of this clone is one. CDR3: CASSLLGTPGNTIYF. DNA of the CDR3: TGTGCCAGCAGTTTACTTGGGACTCCAGGAAACACCATATATTTT. The gene calls are TRBV28 and TRBJ1-3; the D gene is possibly TRBD1 (5 bases). This CDR3 is 15 amino acids long. The germline V and J ends were trimmed by 2 bases and 4 bases, with 12 bases remaining between them. Germline V gives CDR1 MDHEN, CDR2 SYDVKM.

The chain couples TRBV9 to TRBJ1-1; D is perhaps TRBD1 (6 bases). V was pared by 1 base and J by 8 bases, with 9 bases between. The CDR3 spans 12 residues. CDR1 SGDLS and CDR2 YYNGEE come from the germline V gene. The CDR3 bases are TGTGCCAGCAGCGTAATCCAGGGGGAAGCTTTCTTT. Amino acid sequence: CASSVIQGEAFF.

CDR3 nucleotide sequence: TGTGCCAGCACCCCCCGAGCGGGAGTCTACGAGCAGTACTTC. Its protein product is CASTPRAGVYEQYF. The chain carries TRBV28 and TRBJ2-7; 8 bases line up with TRBD2. The V and J ends lost 7 bases and 3 bases, in that order; junction bases with no gene match: 8. The CDR3 is made up of 14 amino acids. From germline, CDR1 is MDHEN and CDR2 SYDVKM.

The rearrangement joins TRBV6-6 to TRBJ2-5; TRBD2 might be the D (5 bases). Looked up from germline, CDR1 is MNHNY and CDR2 is SVGAGI (reference sequence). Trimming removed 6 bases at V and 5 bases at J, with 13 bases between. The CDR3 loop spans 13 amino acids. The CDR3 DNA follows: TGTGCCAGCAGCTCCACTAGTTGGGAGACCCAGTACTTC. It specifies CASSSTSWETQYF.

The chain recombines TRBV24-1 with TRBJ2-7; the match to TRBD1 covers 9 bases. This CDR3 contains 15 residues. V shed 3 bases and J 5 bases; nucleotides not matched to a gene: 7. Germline V lookup: CDR1 KGHDR, CDR2 SFDVKD. CDR3 amino acids: CATSDLGGQGDEQYF. For the CDR3, the DNA is TGTGCCACCAGTGATCTGGGGGGACAGGGAGACGAGCAGTACTTC.

This rearrangement joins TRBV5-1 to TRBJ2-3; 10 bases fit TRBD1. The CDR3 runs 16 residues. CDR1 and CDR2 from the germline V gene are SGHRS and YFSETQ. J gave up 2 bases and V 3 bases, and 6 bases lay outside the gene matches. In nucleotides, the CDR3 is TGCGCCAGCAGCTCCCGGACAGGGGGTTACACAGATACGCAGTATTTT. As protein: CASSSRTGGYTDTQYF. Full variable domain (remainder filled in from reference TRBV5-1 and TRBJ2-3): KAGVTQTPRYLIKTRGQQVTLSCSPISGHRSVSWYQQTPGQGLQFLFEYFSETQRNKGNFPGRFSGRQFSNSRSEMNVSTLELGDSALYLCASSSRTGGYTDTQYFGPGTRLTVL.

About this clone itself: The identical CDR3 is also encoded by other nucleotide sequences in the sample. The rearrangement uses TRBV7-9 and TRBJ1-5; tentative D call: TRBD1 (5 bases). This CDR3 is built from 14 residues. CDR1 and CDR2 (germline): SEHNR, FQNEAQ (reference sequence). Trimming pared 3 bases from V and 4 bases from J, leaving 10 bases between. The CDR3 here is CASSFTGGNQPQHF. The CDR3 bases are TGTGCCAGCAGCTTCACGGGGGGAAATCAGCCCCAGCATTTT.

The chain has TRBV10-1 and TRBJ2-3; 8 nucleotides line up with TRBD2. V lost 6 bases, J lost 5 bases, and 10 bases stayed unmatched. CDR1 and CDR2 (germline): WNHNN, SYGVQD (reference sequence). CDR3 size: 15 residues. The CDR3 coding sequence is TGCGCCAGCAGCGTCACGGGAGGGCCCCAAGATACGCAGTATTTT. This translates into CASSVTGGPQDTQYF.

The chain uses TRBV28 and TRBJ2-2; 10 bases agree with TRBD2. The CDR3 is 14 amino acids. V trimming: 5 bases; J trimming: 6 bases; junction bases outside the gene matches: 3. Germline V gene sequence: CDR1 MDHEN, CDR2 SYDVKM. CDR3 loop: CASSPAGGAGELFF. The DNA for the CDR3 is TGTGCCAGCAGTCCAGCGGGGGGGGCCGGGGAGCTGTTTTTT.

The chain combines TRBV24-1 with TRBJ2-5, with 9 bases aligning to TRBD2. V dropped 5 bases and J dropped 3; count of bases not matched to a gene: 3. Germline values: CDR1 KGHDR, CDR2 SFDVKD. This CDR3 has 14 residues. Here the CDR3 DNA reads TGTGCCACCAGTGTCGCGGGAGGGAAAGAGACCCAGTACTTC. It encodes CATSVAGGKETQYF.

This clone was observed a few times. The chain joins TRBV6-5 to TRBJ2-7; D perhaps matches TRBD1 (5 bases). This CDR3 comprises 11 residues. Germline CDR1 MNHEY, CDR2 SVGAGI. V gave up 6 bases and J gave up 6 bases, with 9 bases separating them. The DNA of the CDR3 is TGTGCCAGCAGCCAGGGATCCGAGCAGTACTTC. Its translation is CASSQGSEQYF.

This clone was counted a single time. CDR3 sequence reads: CASRSTGTRAGELFF. The CDR3 DNA sequence: TGTGCCAGTCGATCGACCGGGACTAGGGCCGGGGAGCTGTTTTTT. V is TRBV18 and J is TRBJ2-2; 8 positions agree with TRBD2. J lost 6 bases, V lost 9 bases, and 12 bases had no gene match. The CDR3 is made up of 15 amino acids. Germline CDR1 and CDR2: KGHSH and LQKENI.

V and J are TRBV6-5 and TRBJ1-2, with 11 bases fitting TRBD1. The CDR3 covers 16 residues. With 2 bases clipped from V and 5 bases from J, the junction kept 7 bases outside the gene matches. Germline V gives CDR1 MNHEY, CDR2 SVGAGI. The CDR3 is CASSYNSGTGGYGYTF. The CDR3, as DNA: TGTGCCAGCAGTTACAACTCCGGGACAGGGGGATATGGCTACACCTTC.

As to this clone: The same CDR3 is also encoded by other DNA sequences in this sample. V gene TRBV7-9 combines with J gene TRBJ1-2; D gene ambiguous. The CDR3 loop spans 14 amino acids. Germline values: CDR1 SEHNR, CDR2 FQNEAQ (reference sequence). V was clipped by 1 base and J by 0 bases, with 6 bases between them. CDR3 in DNA: TGTGCCAGCAGCTTAGGTCAGGCTAACTATGGCTACACCTTC. The encoded protein is CASSLGQANYGYTF.